This T cell receptor beta chain was identified in a study of T cell repertoires in cytomegalovirus infection. Overall study context: Based on public TCR beta signatures, there were indications of CMV infection and of a matching HLA type.

Comment on this clonotype: Its target is not known.

Study-wide results and caveats: Adding up the frequency of public TCR beta families identified people who carried CMV plus the relevant HLA. The response measured ex vivo was dominated by TCR beta clonotypes (HLA-C-restricted and CMV-specific).

TCRdb recomputed calls from the reads with MiXCR, one row per CDR3 protein. The top ten clones hold more than 11% of a sample with around 290,000 distinct CDR3 sequences, about 25% of them seen once. The CDR3 sequence is 11 residues long. J was trimmed by 14 bases and V by 2 bases; bases with no gene match: 5. Per the germline V gene, CDR1 is SGHDT and CDR2 is YYEEEE. This sequence joins TRBV5-6 and TRBJ1-2; 8 positions match TRBD1. The sample taken for sequencing was PBMCs. The TCR sequence derives from a human donor in good health (CMV status not recorded). Some clones in this sample may be carry-over from other donors' samples. CDR3 coding DNA: TGTGCCAGCAGCTTAGGACAGGGTGGAACCTTC. This translates into CASSLGQGGTF.